These T cell receptor beta chains were read from a single sample in a study of T cells in localized non-small cell lung cancer. Libraries were prepared by immunoSEQ multiplex PCR; TCRdb keeps only in-frame clonotypes and omits some of them. The table has 48,000 or so clones, more than 80% seen once; the top ten hold 15% to 20%. This material consisted of peripheral blood, taken before any cancer treatment. The receptors shown here come from a male donor at least 60 years old with stage III squamous cell lung carcinoma. CDR3s include the opening cysteine and the closing phenylalanine or tryptophan. D genes are given only for firm matches. Not all rows give a size; the values are once, few, many and, for expanded clones, a class.

TRBD1	TRBV14	TRBJ1-5	.	CASSQVVGTGGSSSNQPQHF	TGTGCCAGCAGCCAAGTTGTTGGGACAGGGGGCTCATCGAGCAATCAGCCCCAGCATTTT
TRBD1	TRBV5-1	TRBJ1-2	once	CASSPGDRAASNYGYTF	TGCGCCAGCAGCCCGGGGGACAGGGCCGCCTCTAACTATGGCTACACCTTC
TRBD1	TRBV27	TRBJ1-1	.	CASSLGVGGRTEAFF	TGTGCCAGCAGTTTAGGGGTAGGGGGCAGGACTGAAGCTTTCTTT
TRBD2	TRBV7-6	TRBJ2-1	.	CASSLVGLADEQFF	TGTGCCAGCAGCTTAGTGGGACTAGCGGATGAGCAGTTCTTC
.	TRBV19	TRBJ2-7	.	CASSWQVSYEQYF	TGTGCCAGTAGTTGGCAGGTTTCCTACGAGCAGTACTTC
.	TRBV5-1	TRBJ2-5	.	CASSLSQETQYF	TGCGCCAGCAGCTTGTCCCAAGAGACCCAGTACTTC
.	TRBV18	TRBJ2-7	once	CASSPNSYEQYF	TGTGCCAGCTCACCCAACAGCTACGAGCAGTACTTC
.	TRBV7-6	TRBJ2-2	.	CASSLGPTGELFF	TGTGCCAGCAGCTTAGGGCCGACCGGGGAGCTGTTTTTT
.	TRBV7-8	TRBJ1-5	once	CASSLEAGYSNQPQHF	TGTGCCAGCAGCTTAGAAGCCGGTTATAGCAATCAGCCCCAGCATTTT
.	TRBV29-1	TRBJ2-2	.	CSGGTGELFF	TGCAGCGGGGGGACCGGGGAGCTGTTTTTT
TRBD2	TRBV7-9	TRBJ2-7	.	CASSLDVGRYYEQYF	TGTGCCAGCAGCTTAGATGTCGGGAGGTACTACGAGCAGTACTTC
TRBD2	TRBV25-1	TRBJ2-3	.	CASSELQWTSGRADTQYF	TGTGCCAGCAGTGAATTGCAATGGACTAGCGGGAGGGCAGATACGCAGTATTTT
TRBD1	TRBV28	TRBJ1-2	.	CASSPAGTGSYGYTF	TGTGCCAGCAGTCCCGCCGGGACAGGGTCCTATGGCTACACCTTC
.	TRBV5-6	TRBJ2-7	.	CASSDRTGAYEQYF	TGTGCCAGCAGCGATCGGACGGGGGCCTACGAGCAGTACTTC
TRBD2	TRBV28	TRBJ2-5	.	CASSLKASGGQKETQYF	TGTGCCAGCAGTTTGAAGGCTAGCGGGGGCCAAAAAGAGACCCAGTACTTC
TRBD1	TRBV6-6	TRBJ1-4	.	CASTNRQGATNEKLFF	TGTGCCAGCACCAATCGACAGGGTGCAACTAATGAAAAACTGTTTTTT
TRBD1	TRBV5-4	TRBJ2-2	.	CASSPGTGAGELFF	TGTGCCAGCAGCCCAGGGACAGGGGCCGGGGAGCTGTTTTTT